This TCR beta chain was sequenced during a study of blood T cells in healthy people across ages. V was cut by 7 bases and J by 6 bases, with 20 bases left in between. The CDR3 has 15 residues. CDR1 and CDR2 from the germline V gene are KGHDR and SFDVKD. For the second PCR, which ran for roughly 6 to 12 cycles, a sample-barcoded 5' primer and a J-beta primer mix were used. Researchers report that a template-switch adaptor with 12 random nucleotides tagged each cDNA molecule. TCRdb re-analysed the 5' RACE reads in MiXCR, keeping a single row per CDR3 protein. The sample lists about 620,000 distinct CDR3 sequences, 52% seen once, with 13% in the top ten.

V gene TRBV24-1 combines with J gene TRBJ2-5; D is unclear. Sequencing input: blood. This TCR came from a woman aged 80 or older in good health. The CDR3 coding sequence is TGTGCCACCAGCCCGCCGGGCAGGCCGATGAAGACCCAGTACTTC. Translating gives CATSPPGRPMKTQYF.